The rows below give T cell receptor beta chains drawn from one sample of a study of blood T cell repertoires in COVID-19. Clones were read by immunoSEQ multiplex PCR, and TCRdb kept only the in-frame ones, dropping some. The sample includes more than 100,000 clones, 86% seen only once; the top ten take roughly 4%. Sequencing was carried out using peripheral blood. These receptors originate from a man aged 35 to 55 with acute or convalescent COVID-19. Each CDR3 is given with its conserved first and last residue. The order of the fields is J gene, D gene, V gene, clone size, CDR3 protein, CDR3 DNA. A D gene is named only where the DNA matches it firmly. Rows may omit the clone size; those that give it use once, few, many or a size class.

j_call: TRBJ2-3
d_call: -
v_call: TRBV5-4
clone_size: -
cdr3_aa: CASSRGSTDTQYF
cdr3_nt: TGTGCCAGCAGCCGAGGGAGTACAGATACGCAGTATTTT

j_call: TRBJ2-1
d_call: -
v_call: TRBV4-2
clone_size: once
cdr3_aa: CASSQVGGKRNEQFF
cdr3_nt: TGTGCCAGCAGCCAAGTGGGCGGGAAGCGGAATGAGCAGTTCTTC

j_call: TRBJ2-4
d_call: TRBD2
v_call: TRBV6-1
clone_size: -
cdr3_aa: CASSDPFGSGGTLAKNIQYF
cdr3_nt: TGTGCCAGCAGTGACCCGTTTGGTAGCGGGGGGACTCTAGCCAAAAACATTCAGTACTTC

j_call: TRBJ2-1
d_call: -
v_call: TRBV6-5
clone_size: -
cdr3_aa: CASRTGLDNEQFF
cdr3_nt: TGTGCCAGCAGGACAGGATTAGACAATGAGCAGTTCTTC

j_call: TRBJ2-7
d_call: TRBD1
v_call: TRBV5-6
clone_size: few
cdr3_aa: CASSLVVGTGSSYEQYF
cdr3_nt: TGTGCCAGCAGCTTGGTCGTGGGGACAGGATCCTCCTACGAGCAGTACTTC

j_call: TRBJ1-1
d_call: -
v_call: TRBV3-1/TRBV3-2
clone_size: -
cdr3_aa: CASSQGFKYTEAFF
cdr3_nt: TGTGCCAGCAGCCAAGGTTTTAAATACACTGAAGCTTTCTTT

j_call: TRBJ1-2
d_call: -
v_call: TRBV5-6
clone_size: -
cdr3_aa: CASSLVWQTRYGYTF
cdr3_nt: TGTGCCAGCAGCTTGGTTTGGCAGACACGCTATGGCTACACCTTC

j_call: TRBJ1-1
d_call: TRBD1
v_call: TRBV5-4
clone_size: -
cdr3_aa: CASSTPKPGQGHTEAFF
cdr3_nt: TGTGCCAGCAGCACTCCAAAACCTGGACAGGGCCACACTGAAGCTTTCTTT

j_call: TRBJ1-2
d_call: TRBD1
v_call: TRBV9
clone_size: -
cdr3_aa: CASSVAPTGVGGYTF
cdr3_nt: TGTGCCAGCAGCGTAGCGCCAACAGGGGTGGGCGGCTACACCTTC

j_call: TRBJ1-2
d_call: -
v_call: TRBV6-5
clone_size: -
cdr3_aa: CASRAQGRTYGYTF
cdr3_nt: TGTGCCAGCCGGGCCCAGGGCCGTACCTATGGCTACACCTTC

j_call: TRBJ1-1
d_call: -
v_call: TRBV11-2
clone_size: -
cdr3_aa: CASSPSVGREAFF
cdr3_nt: TGTGCCAGCAGCCCTAGCGTCGGGAGGGAAGCTTTCTTT

j_call: TRBJ2-7
d_call: -
v_call: TRBV18
clone_size: -
cdr3_aa: CASSLVTGPTSYEQYF
cdr3_nt: TGTGCCAGCTCACTCGTGACAGGCCCTACCTCCTACGAGCAGTACTTC

j_call: TRBJ1-5
d_call: TRBD1
v_call: TRBV7-2
clone_size: -
cdr3_aa: CASSIRTGEDQPQHF
cdr3_nt: TGTGCCAGCAGCATACGGACAGGGGAGGACCAGCCCCAGCATTTT

j_call: TRBJ2-7
d_call: TRBD2
v_call: TRBV14
clone_size: -
cdr3_aa: CASSHNPGTSGTQSSYEQYF
cdr3_nt: TGTGCCAGCAGCCATAACCCCGGGACTAGCGGGACTCAGAGCTCCTACGAGCAGTACTTC

j_call: TRBJ2-7
d_call: -
v_call: TRBV7-2
clone_size: -
cdr3_aa: CASSLEAGVVGQYF
cdr3_nt: TGTGCCAGCAGCTTAGAGGCAGGGGTTGTGGGGCAGTACTTC

j_call: TRBJ1-2
d_call: -
v_call: TRBV27
clone_size: -
cdr3_aa: CASSFRGQLYYGYTF
cdr3_nt: TGTGCCAGCAGTTTTCGGGGACAACTCTACTATGGCTACACCTTC

j_call: TRBJ2-5
d_call: TRBD2
v_call: TRBV5-6
clone_size: once
cdr3_aa: CASSHRGGPSRTQYF
cdr3_nt: TGTGCCAGCAGCCATCGGGGGGGCCCTTCTAGGACCCAGTACTTC

j_call: TRBJ1-5
d_call: -
v_call: TRBV19
clone_size: -
cdr3_aa: CASSINWGGSDQPQHF
cdr3_nt: TGTGCCAGTAGTATCAATTGGGGGGGATCTGACCAGCCCCAGCATTTT

j_call: TRBJ1-5
d_call: -
v_call: TRBV4-2
clone_size: -
cdr3_aa: CASGTGGDQPQHF
cdr3_nt: TGTGCCAGCGGTACGGGCGGGGATCAGCCCCAGCATTTT

j_call: TRBJ1-5
d_call: TRBD1
v_call: TRBV18
clone_size: once
cdr3_aa: CASSPGRTGGKNQPQHF
cdr3_nt: TGTGCCAGCTCTCCGGGCAGGACAGGGGGCAAGAATCAGCCCCAGCATTTT

j_call: TRBJ1-6
d_call: -
v_call: TRBV10-3
clone_size: -
cdr3_aa: CAIKPGGVDSPLHF
cdr3_nt: TGTGCCATCAAACCGGGGGGGGTGGATTCACCCCTCCACTTT

j_call: TRBJ2-1
d_call: -
v_call: TRBV6-2/TRBV6-3
clone_size: once
cdr3_aa: CASSPMTVRDNEQFF
cdr3_nt: TGTGCCAGCAGCCCTATGACAGTAAGGGACAATGAGCAGTTCTTC

j_call: TRBJ1-1
d_call: -
v_call: TRBV5-1
clone_size: -
cdr3_aa: CASSVLQGRGTEAFF
cdr3_nt: TGCGCCAGCAGCGTCCTACAGGGAAGAGGAACTGAAGCTTTCTTT

j_call: TRBJ1-6
d_call: TRBD1
v_call: TRBV6-6
clone_size: -
cdr3_aa: CASSLGQGGSSYNSPLHF
cdr3_nt: TGTGCCAGCAGTCTGGGACAGGGAGGGAGCTCCTATAATTCACCCCTCCACTTT

j_call: TRBJ2-7
d_call: TRBD1
v_call: TRBV10-2
clone_size: -
cdr3_aa: CASSGDRAYEQYF
cdr3_nt: TGCGCCAGCAGTGGCGACAGGGCCTACGAGCAGTACTTC

j_call: TRBJ2-1
d_call: TRBD2
v_call: TRBV5-1
clone_size: -
cdr3_aa: CASSFNSGSNEQFF
cdr3_nt: TGCGCCAGCAGCTTTAATAGCGGGAGTAATGAGCAGTTCTTC

j_call: TRBJ1-1
d_call: -
v_call: TRBV2
clone_size: -
cdr3_aa: CASSDRGYGTEAFF
cdr3_nt: TGTGCCAGCAGTGACAGGGGTTACGGCACTGAAGCTTTCTTT

j_call: TRBJ2-1
d_call: TRBD2
v_call: TRBV3-1/TRBV3-2
clone_size: few
cdr3_aa: CASSPEVLAGVHNEQFF
cdr3_nt: TGTGCCAGCAGCCCGGAGGTGCTAGCGGGAGTTCACAATGAGCAGTTCTTC

j_call: TRBJ1-2
d_call: -
v_call: TRBV6-5
clone_size: -
cdr3_aa: CASSLTGYGYTF
cdr3_nt: TGTGCCAGCAGCCTGACAGGCTATGGCTACACCTTC

j_call: TRBJ1-1
d_call: -
v_call: TRBV21-1
clone_size: -
cdr3_aa: CASSENGVKGTEAFF
cdr3_nt: TGTGCCAGCAGCGAAAACGGGGTTAAGGGCACTGAAGCTTTCTTT

j_call: TRBJ1-1
d_call: -
v_call: TRBV12-3/TRBV12-4
clone_size: -
cdr3_aa: CASSSRVAEAFF
cdr3_nt: TGTGCCAGCAGTTCCAGGGTGGCTGAAGCTTTCTTT

j_call: TRBJ2-5
d_call: TRBD2
v_call: TRBV3-1/TRBV3-2
clone_size: -
cdr3_aa: CASSLDYPGLAAKETQYF
cdr3_nt: TGTGCCAGCAGCCTAGATTATCCGGGACTAGCGGCCAAAGAGACCCAGTACTTC

j_call: TRBJ1-1
d_call: -
v_call: TRBV18
clone_size: -
cdr3_aa: CASSPRTVSNTEAFF
cdr3_nt: TGTGCCAGCTCACCGCGGACAGTTTCGAACACTGAAGCTTTCTTT

j_call: TRBJ1-5
d_call: TRBD1
v_call: TRBV2
clone_size: -
cdr3_aa: CASSERGLRNQPQHF
cdr3_nt: TGTGCCAGCAGTGAAAGGGGGCTTCGCAATCAGCCCCAGCATTTT

j_call: TRBJ2-1
d_call: -
v_call: TRBV2
clone_size: -
cdr3_aa: CASSGRVVDNYNEQFF
cdr3_nt: TGTGCCAGCAGTGGGAGGGTAGTCGATAACTACAATGAGCAGTTCTTC

j_call: TRBJ1-3
d_call: -
v_call: TRBV4-1
clone_size: -
cdr3_aa: CASSKEETHLILSGNTIYF
cdr3_nt: TGCGCCAGCAGCAAAGAAGAGACTCACCTTATACTATCTGGAAACACCATATATTTT

j_call: TRBJ2-4
d_call: TRBD1
v_call: TRBV25-1
clone_size: -
cdr3_aa: CASTPWGQVAIQYF
cdr3_nt: TGTGCCAGCACCCCTTGGGGACAGGTTGCCATTCAGTACTTC

j_call: TRBJ1-2
d_call: TRBD1
v_call: TRBV27
clone_size: -
cdr3_aa: CASSRDSNYGYTF
cdr3_nt: TGTGCCAGCAGTAGGGACAGCAACTATGGCTACACCTTC

j_call: TRBJ1-3
d_call: -
v_call: TRBV3-1/TRBV3-2
clone_size: -
cdr3_aa: CASTASSGNTIYF
cdr3_nt: TGTGCCAGCACAGCGAGCTCTGGAAACACCATATATTTT

j_call: TRBJ1-2
d_call: TRBD1
v_call: TRBV6-6
clone_size: -
cdr3_aa: CATRGGDLGYTF
cdr3_nt: TGTGCCACCAGGGGGGGGGACCTCGGCTACACCTTC

j_call: TRBJ1-2
d_call: TRBD1
v_call: TRBV5-1
clone_size: -
cdr3_aa: CATTEPGGASGYTF
cdr3_nt: TGCGCCACTACTGAGCCAGGGGGCGCGAGTGGCTACACCTTC

j_call: TRBJ2-5
d_call: -
v_call: TRBV14
clone_size: -
cdr3_aa: CASSQEAPFVGGRKTQYF
cdr3_nt: TGTGCCAGCAGCCAAGAGGCCCCTTTTGTGGGCGGGCGGAAGACCCAGTACTTC

j_call: TRBJ2-2
d_call: -
v_call: TRBV30
clone_size: -
cdr3_aa: CAWRGQNTGELFF
cdr3_nt: TGTGCCTGGAGGGGACAGAACACCGGGGAGCTGTTTTTT

j_call: TRBJ1-2
d_call: -
v_call: TRBV27
clone_size: -
cdr3_aa: CASSPSGWYGYTF
cdr3_nt: TGTGCCAGCAGCCCCTCGGGTTGGTATGGCTACACCTTC

j_call: TRBJ1-5
d_call: -
v_call: TRBV19
clone_size: once
cdr3_aa: CASTPASNNQPQHF
cdr3_nt: TGTGCCAGTACTCCCGCGAGTAACAATCAGCCCCAGCATTTT

j_call: TRBJ1-2
d_call: -
v_call: TRBV9
clone_size: few
cdr3_aa: CASSQAPRGNYGYTF
cdr3_nt: TGTGCCAGCAGCCAAGCCCCTAGGGGAAACTATGGCTACACCTTC

j_call: TRBJ2-1
d_call: -
v_call: TRBV5-6
clone_size: -
cdr3_aa: CASSLVGGRKTSEQFF
cdr3_nt: TGTGCCAGCAGCTTGGTTGGAGGACGCAAGACCAGTGAGCAGTTCTTC

j_call: TRBJ2-1
d_call: TRBD1
v_call: TRBV3-1/TRBV3-2
clone_size: -
cdr3_aa: CASSQPGQGAGNEQFF
cdr3_nt: TGTGCCAGCAGCCAGCCGGGACAGGGGGCGGGAAATGAGCAGTTCTTC

j_call: TRBJ1-2
d_call: -
v_call: TRBV25-1
clone_size: -
cdr3_aa: CASSESFQSGYTF
cdr3_nt: TGTGCCAGCAGTGAATCTTTCCAGTCGGGCTACACCTTC

j_call: TRBJ1-6
d_call: -
v_call: TRBV6-1
clone_size: -
cdr3_aa: CASSEASYRAYPLHF
cdr3_nt: TGTGCCAGCAGTGAAGCGAGTTACAGGGCTTACCCCCTCCACTTT